The 22 T cell receptor beta chains below come from one sample, sequenced in a study of cytomegalovirus exposure and HLA in healthy donors. Primers included in the PCR were 60 Vbeta and 13 Jbeta primers. Clones were sequenced by immunoSEQ multiplex PCR, and TCRdb holds only the in-frame ones, with some missing. This table holds some 130,000 clones. The sequencing input was PBMCs. These receptors were obtained from a man aged 18 to 30 in good health and CMV-seronegative.

The rearrangement uses TRBV28 and TRBJ2-6; the match to TRBD2 covers 7 bases. V gave up 10 bases and J gave up 2 bases; unmatched junction bases: 14. The CDR3 totals 17 residues. CDR1 MDHEN and CDR2 SYDVKM come from the germline V gene. The CDR3 nucleotides are TGTGCCACCAGATCCGCGGGAGCACCCCCTGGGGCCAACGTCCTGACTTTC. Translating it yields CATRSAGAPPGANVLTF.

This chain joins TRBV4-3 and TRBJ1-1; D is unclear. Trimming cost V 3 bases and J 1 base, with 12 bases left between them. The CDR3 totals 15 residues. Germline CDR1 is LGHNA and CDR2 is YSLEER. For the CDR3, the DNA is TGCGCCAGCAGCCACAGTTCCACGCAGAACACTGAAGCTTTCTTT. Its translation: CASSHSSTQNTEAFF.

This chain connects TRBV27 to TRBJ2-3, with D maybe TRBD2 (6 bases). V lost 5 bases to trimming and J lost 6 bases, with 21 bases between them. The germline V gene has CDR1 MNHEY and CDR2 SMNVEV (reference sequence). The CDR3 has 16 amino acids. The CDR3 is CASSDRGTPREDTQYF. The CDR3 DNA sequence: TGTGCCAGCAGTGACCGTGGGACTCCCCGGGAGGATACGCAGTATTTT.

V usage is TRBV6-6 and J usage is TRBJ2-5; maybe TRBD2 (6 bases). V lost 6 bases and J lost 5, with 19 bases in between. Germline CDR1 is MNHNY and CDR2 is SVGAGI (reference sequence). This CDR3 has 15 amino acids. CDR3 DNA sequence: TGTGCCAGCAGGGGAGGAGGGACTCCTATGGAGACCCAGTACTTC. Translated, it gives CASRGGGTPMETQYF.

The V call is TRBV19, the J call TRBJ2-1; 10 bases agree with TRBD2. The CDR3 extends over 14 amino acids. With 5 bases clipped from V and 3 bases from J, the junction kept 1 base outside the gene matches. Looked up from germline, CDR1 is LNHDA and CDR2 is SQIVND (reference sequence). The CDR3 sequence is CASSWTSGYNEQFF. The CDR3 coding sequence is TGTGCCAGTAGTTGGACTAGCGGCTACAATGAGCAGTTCTTC.

This rearrangement joins TRBV7-2 to TRBJ2-7; 7 bases agree with TRBD1. V shed 5 bases, J shed 3 bases, and the junction held 7 bases outside the gene matches. The CDR3 loop spans 14 amino acids. Germline loops: CDR1 SGHTA, CDR2 FQGNSA. The CDR3 here is CASSTWDSGYEQYF. DNA for the CDR3: TGTGCCAGCAGCACTTGGGACAGCGGCTACGAGCAGTACTTC.

The chain uses TRBV15 and TRBJ1-2, with a tentative D call TRBD1 (6 bases). V was shortened by 4 bases and J by 5 bases, with 17 bases between the two germline ends. Germline lookup yields CDR1 LNHNV and CDR2 YYDKDF (reference sequence). This CDR3 contains 15 residues. CDR3 nucleotide sequence: TGTGCCACCAGCACCCCCGGGACAAAGATTTATGGCTACACCTTC. Translating it yields CATSTPGTKIYGYTF.

The genes are TRBV2 and TRBJ1-1, with D unclear. V was clipped by 3 bases and J by 6 bases, with 14 bases between them. The CDR3 is made up of 14 amino acids. Germline V gene data show CDR1 as SNHLY and CDR2 as FYNNEI. CDR3 sequence reads: CASSDVIVSAEAFF. The CDR3 coding sequence is TGTGCCAGCAGTGACGTAATAGTTAGCGCTGAAGCTTTCTTT.

Written as DNA, the CDR3 is TGTGCCAGCAGCTCAAACCCACGACTAAACAATGAGCAGTTCTTC. This translates into CASSSNPRLNNEQFF. The chain carries TRBV7-3 and TRBJ2-1; perhaps TRBD2 as D (5 bases). Germline-derived CDR1 and CDR2 are SGHTA and FQGTGA. There are 15 residues in the CDR3. V dropped 4 bases and J dropped 5 bases, with 15 bases sitting between them.

The chain recombines TRBV6-5 with TRBJ2-7; the match to TRBD1 covers 7 bases. Germline lookup yields CDR1 MNHEY and CDR2 SVGAGI. This CDR3 is 13 amino acids long. Unmatched junction bases numbered 4, after V lost 6 bases and J lost 2 bases. The CDR3 DNA follows: TGTGCCAGCAGCCGGGACAGACCCTACGAGCAGTACTTC. Protein sequence: CASSRDRPYEQYF.

A word on this clone: This specimen includes other DNA sequences encoding the same CDR3. The chain links TRBV5-1 to TRBJ2-7, with a weak D call TRBD1 (6 bases). The germline V gene has CDR1 SGHRS and CDR2 YFSETQ. The CDR3 has 14 amino acids. Trimming took off 3 bases at V and 2 bases at J, with 12 bases between the two ends. CDR3 sequence reads: CASSSGTGPYEQYF. The CDR3 DNA sequence: TGCGCCAGCAGCTCTGGTACAGGGCCCTACGAGCAGTACTTC.

The rearrangement joins TRBV6-5 to TRBJ2-3; 8 bases map to TRBD1. Germline V CDR1 and CDR2: MNHEY, SVGAGI. The CDR3 sequence is 16 residues long. V was pared by 2 bases and J by 1 base, with 5 bases of the junction left unmatched. CDR3 sequence reads: CASSYTPGQGTDTQYF. CDR3 in DNA: TGTGCCAGCAGTTACACGCCGGGACAGGGCACAGATACGCAGTATTTT.

The chain has TRBV20-1 and TRBJ2-7, with TRBD2 matching over 7 bases. Per the germline V gene, CDR1 is DFQATT and CDR2 is SNEGSKA (reference sequence). This CDR3 contains 11 residues. The CDR3 is CGGDSSYEQYF. The CDR3 DNA follows: TGCGGGGGGGACTCCTCCTACGAGCAGTACTTC.

This chain connects TRBV5-1 to TRBJ2-5, with TRBD2 matching 14 bases. This CDR3 has 19 amino acids. Trimming cost V 1 base and J 2 bases; bases outside gene matches: 10. Per the germline V gene, CDR1 is SGHRS and CDR2 is YFSETQ. The CDR3 nucleotides read TGCGCCAGCAGCTTGCGAAGACTAGCGGGGGGGCCGAGGCAAGAGACCCAGTACTTC. Translating it yields CASSLRRLAGGPRQETQYF. The variable domain in full, with the rest retrieved from reference TRBV5-1 and TRBJ2-5, is KAGVTQTPRYLIKTRGQQVTLSCSPISGHRSVSWYQQTPGQGLQFLFEYFSETQRNKGNFPGRFSGRQFSNSRSEMNVSTLELGDSALYLCASSLRRLAGGPRQETQYFGPGTRLLVL.

The rearrangement joins TRBV27 to TRBJ1-2, with D hard to call. CDR3 size: 14 residues. CDR1 MNHEY and CDR2 SMNVEV come from the germline V gene (reference sequence). V lost 5 bases to trimming and J lost 4 bases, with 14 bases between them. The CDR3 here is CASSKGGEGYGYTF. CDR3 coding DNA: TGTGCCAGCAGTAAAGGTGGAGAGGGCTATGGCTACACCTTC.

The chain carries TRBV19 and TRBJ1-1; TRBD1 aligns across 7 bases. CDR3 length: 12 amino acids. The V and J ends lost 7 bases and 7 bases, in that order; junction bases with no gene match: 6. Germline V gene sequence: CDR1 LNHDA, CDR2 SQIVND (reference sequence). The CDR3: CASTPGTVEAFF. CDR3 nucleotides: TGTGCCAGTACCCCAGGGACAGTTGAAGCTTTCTTT. The whole variable domain, filled in from reference TRBV19 and TRBJ1-1, reads DGGITQSPKYLFRKEGQNVTLSCEQNLNHDAMYWYRQDPGQGLRLIYYSQIVNDFQKGDIAEGYSVSREKKESFPLTVTSAQKNPTAFYLCASTPGTVEAFFGQGTRLTVV.

The chain is built from TRBV27 and TRBJ2-7; TRBD1 matches 7 bases. Trimming at V came to 4 bases and at J to 5 bases, leaving 11 bases not matched to a gene. CDR1 MNHEY and CDR2 SMNVEV come from the germline V gene (reference sequence). The CDR3 is 15 amino acids. The CDR3 protein is CASSSRQGRIDEQYF. For the CDR3, the DNA is TGTGCCAGCAGTTCTCGACAGGGACGAATCGACGAGCAGTACTTC.

This chain uses TRBV4-3 with TRBJ2-7; D is uncertain. The V and J ends lost 0 bases and 0 bases respectively, with 12 bases between them. Germline CDR1 and CDR2: LGHNA and YSLEER. The CDR3 extends over 16 amino acids. As DNA, the CDR3 is TGCGCCAGCAGCCAAGAAGTGCTTTCGAGCTCCTACGAGCAGTACTTC. Translating gives CASSQEVLSSSYEQYF.

This chain connects TRBV5-1 to TRBJ2-5, with 8 bases lining up with TRBD1. Trimming at V came to 2 bases and at J to 1 base, leaving 19 bases not matched to a gene. This CDR3 spans 20 amino acids. Germline CDR1 is SGHRS and CDR2 is YFSETQ. The CDR3 is CASSFMPPRGRGPFQETQYF. The CDR3 DNA reads TGCGCCAGCAGCTTCATGCCGCCCAGGGGGCGGGGTCCTTTCCAAGAGACCCAGTACTTC.

V usage is TRBV20-1 and J usage is TRBJ1-6; 9 bases map to TRBD1. CDR1 is DFQATT, CDR2 SNEGSKA, per germline (reference sequence). CDR3 length equals 11 residues. Trimming cost V 6 bases and J 14 bases; bases outside gene matches: 5. CDR3 DNA: TGCAGTGCATGGACAGGGGAGACCCTCCACTTT. This translates into CSAWTGETLHF.

The V gene is TRBV19, the J gene TRBJ1-2; D not certain. Trimming left V 7 bases short and J 4 bases short, with 13 bases between. This CDR3 is 13 amino acids long. CDR1 is LNHDA, CDR2 SQIVND, per germline (reference sequence). The CDR3 coding sequence is TGTGCCAGTAATCCCCAGACTTCCTATGGCTACACCTTC. Translated: CASNPQTSYGYTF. Using reference TRBV19 and TRBJ1-2 for the parts outside the CDR3, the full variable domain is DGGITQSPKYLFRKEGQNVTLSCEQNLNHDAMYWYRQDPGQGLRLIYYSQIVNDFQKGDIAEGYSVSREKKESFPLTVTSAQKNPTAFYLCASNPQTSYGYTFGSGTRLTVV.

The chain recombines TRBV28 with TRBJ1-2, with no clear D. This CDR3 has 12 residues. The V end was cut by 8 bases, the J end by 2 bases, with 9 bases between. The germline gives CDR1 MDHEN, CDR2 SYDVKM. CDR3 sequence (DNA): TGTGCCAGCGCGGTGCCCAACTATGGCTACACCTTC. It specifies CASAVPNYGYTF.